This T cell receptor (beta chain) was sequenced in a study of T-cell reconstitution after alpha-beta-depleted transplantation in children (dated by TCRdb to the mid-2010s). Context from the whole study: Using TCR repertoire profiling, the study followed T-cell immune reconstitution in a quantitative way in children after TCRalphabeta/CD19-depleted allogeneic hematopoietic cell transplantation.

Receptor libraries were prepared by PCR. Sequencing used an Illumina HiSeq 2500. TCR libraries were prepared with molecular barcoding, using unique molecular identifiers to normalize TCRbeta repertoire quantification. TCRdb redid the processing of the public reads, applying fastp at Q25 and MiXCR, and retained in-frame beta chains. A single entry per CDR3 protein holds the most common genes and DNA from its merged rows. This sample has about 110,000 distinct CDR3 sequences in its table, and about a tenth of those were observed once. The ten largest account for less than 40% of the sample. V is trimmed back by 0 bases and J by 8 bases, and the junction contains 1 base that no gene match accounts for. The CDR3 spans 14 residues, from the cysteine through the phenylalanine. The entry retains the CDR3 DNA only, 42 bases that are in frame from base 1. The CDR1 and CDR2 encoded by the germline V gene (reference sequence) are SEHNR and FQNEAQ.

What the work shows at the level of the full study, not this receptor alone: Apparently early alphabetaT-cell count recovery about two months after transplant reportedly relied on only several hundred rapidly expanded clones derived from non-depleted graft cells. In some patients, high TCRbeta diversity at day 60 was attributed to recipient T cells and intrathymic progenitors that had survived conditioning. Hyperexpanded clone frequencies declined over subsequent months; after one year, T-cell counts and TCRbeta diversity were mostly attributed to newly produced T cells.

This clonotype was detected ten times or more. Its antigen specificity is not known. Base qualities are not provided; no much larger clone lies one nucleotide away. Interpreted using the paper, the treatment or condition label stands for: allogeneic hematopoietic cell transplantation with graft depleted of TCRalphabeta T cells and CD19 B cells. The children who served as transplant recipients had been given grafts of TCRalphabeta/CD19-depleted allogeneic hematopoietic cells. The sequence links TRBV7-9 to TRBJ1-4, with 9 bases matching TRBD1. Sequenced here: PBMCs, sampled before TCRalphabeta/CD19-depleted stem cell transplant. This clonotype was sampled from a boy between 2 and 10 years old with acute lymphoblastic leukemia, due to receive a stem cell transplant. The nucleotide sequence is TGTGCCAGCAGCTTAGCCGGGACAGGGGAAAAACTGTTTTTT. Protein translation: CASSLAGTGEKLFF. Beyond the CDR3, the reference TRBV7-9 and TRBJ1-4 genes provide the residues; the full variable domain reads: DTGVSQNPRHKITKRGQNVTFRCDPISEHNRLYWYRQTLGQGPEFLTYFQNEAQLEKSRLLSDRFSAERPKGSFSTLEIQRTEQGDSAMYLCASSLAGTGEKLFFGSGTQLSVL.